This record concerns one T cell receptor (beta chain) sequence. Its antigen remains unidentified. Only in-frame clones appear in the TCRdb table, and some are missing; sequencing was by immunoSEQ multiplex PCR. This sample has around 1.9 million clones, with around 93% found just once. Only CD45RO-negative cells positively selected for CCR7 counted as naive CD8 cells, so terminally differentiated effector memory CD45RA+ cells were excluded. Germline assignment: CDR1 LGHNA and CDR2 YNFKEQ. CDR3 length: 15 residues. This record comes from a study of shared clonotypes between healthy human individuals. Study summary: Three CD4 naive, three CD4 memory, two CD8 naive and one CD8 memory plate were used per donor. Study-wide results and limits: Rarefaction demonstrated incomplete sorted-subset sequencing despite large depth. Donor clonotype sharing was expected to depend on sequencing depth. Generation probability values for non-shared clonotypes were lower than those for clonotypes shared by all four donors.

This sequence was found in a man between 18 and 35 years old in good health. Some clones in this sample may be carry-over from other donors' samples. Sequencing input: naive CD8+ T cells from PBMCs. The V gene is TRBV4-2, the J gene TRBJ2-5; TRBD2 is a possible D gene (6 bases). TRBJ2-7 matches the DNA end more closely, so the J call is doubtful. In nucleotides, the CDR3 is TGTGCCAGCAGCCAATTAGCGGAAAGGGTGTACGAGCAGTACTTC. Translating gives CASSQLAERVYEQYF.